The entry that follows covers one T cell receptor (beta chain) sequence. Some clones are missing from TCRdb's copy, which holds only in-frame ones; the method was immunoSEQ multiplex PCR. Seen here are approximately 73,000 clones, 85% to 95% observed once, and the top ten hold around 0.4%. This entry is derived from a study of technical replicates of blood from a handful of donors. This CDR3 has 18 residues. V lost 3 bases, J lost 2 bases, and 7 bases stayed unmatched. CDR1 MDHEN and CDR2 SYDVKM come from the germline V gene. V gene TRBV28 combines with J gene TRBJ2-5, with 15 bases that match TRBD2. The receptor's source is a human donor in good health. Sequencing used T cells isolated from PBMCs. The CDR3 coding sequence is TGTGCCAGCAGTTTGGGGACTAGCGGGAGGACTACTCAAGAGACCCAGTACTTC. This codes for CASSLGTSGRTTQETQYF.